The 4 T cell receptor beta chains reported below all come from one sample, sequenced in a study of T cell repertoires in cytomegalovirus infection. TCRdb re-analysed the reads in MiXCR, keeping a single row per CDR3 protein. The data contain roughly 230,000 distinct CDR3 sequences, about 12% of them seen just once; the ten biggest clones take up about 1.5%. Sequencing was carried out using PBMCs. Receptors originate from a human donor in good health (CMV status not recorded). Some clones in this sample may be carry-over from other donors' samples.

This clonotype was seen ten or more times. The chain links TRBV5-6 to TRBJ2-3; D is uncertain. The length of the CDR3 is 12 residues. Germline lookup yields CDR1 SGHDT and CDR2 YYEEEE. V was pared by 3 bases and J by 10 bases, with 12 bases between. CDR3 sequence reads: CASSSDKVSQYF. The DNA for the CDR3 is TGTGCCAGCAGCTCAGACAAGGTATCGCAGTATTTT.

In its sample, this clonotype was seen many times. J is TRBJ1-1 and V is TRBV7-2; D gene ambiguous. Per germline, CDR1 SGHTA and CDR2 FQGNSA. V was cut by 1 base and J by 1 base, with 7 bases left in between. This CDR3 has 14 residues. CDR3 sequence reads: CASSLGAGNTEAFF. CDR3 sequence (DNA): TGTGCCAGCAGCTTAGGGGCGGGGAACACTGAAGCTTTCTTT.

The sample holds many counts of this clonotype. The V call is TRBV12-5, the J call TRBJ1-2, with 7 bases fitting TRBD1. The CDR3 spans 15 residues. The V segment lost 1 base and the J segment 4 bases; nucleotides outside the gene matches: 6. The germline CDR1 and CDR2 sequences are LGHNT and FRNRAP. The CDR3 sequence: CASGLALGQSYGYTF. The DNA for the CDR3 is TGTGCTAGTGGTTTGGCCCTGGGACAGTCCTATGGCTACACCTTC. Drawing the rest from reference TRBV12-5 and TRBJ1-2, the complete variable domain is DARVTQTPRHKVTEMGQEVTMRCQPILGHNTVFWYRQTMMQGLELLAYFRNRAPLDDSGMPKDRFSAEMPDATLATLKIQPSEPRDSAVYFCASGLALGQSYGYTFGSGTRLTVV.

At least ten counts were recorded for this clonotype. The rearrangement uses TRBV5-1 and TRBJ2-7; 7 bases match TRBD1. In germline, CDR1 is SGHRS, CDR2 YFSETQ. Trimming at V came to 5 bases and at J to 6 bases, leaving 11 bases not matched to a gene. This CDR3 has 14 amino acids. CDR3 DNA: TGCGCCAGCAGAACGGACAGGCTGACTGCCGAGCAGTACTTC. Translating it yields CASRTDRLTAEQYF.